This TCR beta chain emerged from a study of early T cells in non-severe SARS-CoV-2 infection. This clonotype has only a few counts. Its antigen is still unknown. Study outcomes and limitations: CD4 and private specificities were missed by VDJdb matching, which favored anti-spike CD8 responses.

Individual cDNA molecules received unique molecular identifiers. TCRdb ran MiXCR on the 5' RACE reads and lists one entry per CDR3 protein. This sample has tens of thousands of distinct CDR3 sequences; less than 15% occur once, and the top ten carry over 6.5%. The V and J ends lost 6 bases and 5 bases respectively, with 11 bases between them. The CDR3 covers 13 residues. Germline V gene lookup returns CDR1 MNHEY and CDR2 SMNVEV (reference sequence). The source is an adult who was a healthcare worker with PCR-confirmed SARS-CoV-2 infection or an uninfected control (not recorded which). The chain joins TRBV27 to TRBJ1-5, with D perhaps matching TRBD1 (6 bases). The material sequenced was whole blood. Written as DNA, the CDR3 is TGTGCCAGCAGAGAGGGGGATGATCAGCCCCAGCATTTT. This gives the protein CASREGDDQPQHF.